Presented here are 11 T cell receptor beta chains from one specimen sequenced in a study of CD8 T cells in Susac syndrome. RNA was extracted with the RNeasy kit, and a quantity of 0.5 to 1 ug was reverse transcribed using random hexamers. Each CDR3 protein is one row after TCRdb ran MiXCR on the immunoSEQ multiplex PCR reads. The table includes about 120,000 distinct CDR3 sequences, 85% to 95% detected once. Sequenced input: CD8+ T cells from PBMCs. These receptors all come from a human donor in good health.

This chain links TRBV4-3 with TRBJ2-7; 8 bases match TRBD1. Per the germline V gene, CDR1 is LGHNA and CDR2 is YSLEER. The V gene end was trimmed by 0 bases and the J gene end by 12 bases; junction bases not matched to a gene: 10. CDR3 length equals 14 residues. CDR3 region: CASSQDQGASSPYF. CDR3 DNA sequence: TGCGCCAGCAGCCAAGATCAGGGGGCTAGTTCTCCGTACTTC.

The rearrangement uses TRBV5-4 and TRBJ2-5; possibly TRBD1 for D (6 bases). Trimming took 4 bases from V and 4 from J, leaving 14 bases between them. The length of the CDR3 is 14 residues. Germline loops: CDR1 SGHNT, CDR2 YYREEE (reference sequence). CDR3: CASSPGQSPETQYF. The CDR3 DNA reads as TGTGCCAGCAGCCCCGGACAGAGCCCAGAGACCCAGTACTTC.

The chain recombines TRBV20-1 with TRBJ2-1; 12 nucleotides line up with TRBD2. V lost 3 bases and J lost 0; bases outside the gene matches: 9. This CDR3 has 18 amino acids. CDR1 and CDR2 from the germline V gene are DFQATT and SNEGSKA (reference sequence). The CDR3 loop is CSARHGLAGRNSYNEQFF. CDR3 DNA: TGCAGTGCTAGGCATGGACTAGCGGGGCGGAACTCCTACAATGAGCAGTTCTTC.

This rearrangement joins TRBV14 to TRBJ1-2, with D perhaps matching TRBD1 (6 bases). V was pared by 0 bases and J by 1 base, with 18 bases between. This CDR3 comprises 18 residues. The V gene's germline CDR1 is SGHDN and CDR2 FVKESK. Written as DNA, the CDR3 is TGTGCCAGCAGCCAAGATTCCACCTTCCTGGACAGTAACTATGGCTACACCTTC. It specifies CASSQDSTFLDSNYGYTF.

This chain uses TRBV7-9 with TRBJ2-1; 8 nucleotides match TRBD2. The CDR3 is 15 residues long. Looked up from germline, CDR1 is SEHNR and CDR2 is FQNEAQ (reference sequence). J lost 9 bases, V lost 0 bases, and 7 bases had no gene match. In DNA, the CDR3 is TGTGCCAGCAGCTTAGCTAGCGGGACTTCCGCTGAGCAGTTCTTC. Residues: CASSLASGTSAEQFF.

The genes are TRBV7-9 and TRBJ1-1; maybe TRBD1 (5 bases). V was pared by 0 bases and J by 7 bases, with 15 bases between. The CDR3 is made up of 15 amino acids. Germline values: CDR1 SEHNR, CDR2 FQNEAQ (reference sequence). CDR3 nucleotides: TGTGCCAGCAGCTTAGCATCGGGGCAGTCGATTGAAGCTTTCTTT. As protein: CASSLASGQSIEAFF.

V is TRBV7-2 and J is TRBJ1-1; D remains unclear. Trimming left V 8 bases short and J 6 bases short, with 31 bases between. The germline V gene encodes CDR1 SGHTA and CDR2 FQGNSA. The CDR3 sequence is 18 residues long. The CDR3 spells CASGTGWALERRVAEAFF. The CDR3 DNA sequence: TGTGCCAGCGGCACCGGTTGGGCCTTAGAGCGGCGGGTCGCTGAAGCTTTCTTT.

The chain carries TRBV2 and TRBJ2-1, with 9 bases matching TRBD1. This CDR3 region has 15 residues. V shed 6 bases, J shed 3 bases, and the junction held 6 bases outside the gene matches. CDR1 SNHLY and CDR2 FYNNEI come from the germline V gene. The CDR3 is CASSARDRDYNEQFF. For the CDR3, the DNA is TGTGCCAGCAGCGCCCGGGACAGGGACTACAATGAGCAGTTCTTC.

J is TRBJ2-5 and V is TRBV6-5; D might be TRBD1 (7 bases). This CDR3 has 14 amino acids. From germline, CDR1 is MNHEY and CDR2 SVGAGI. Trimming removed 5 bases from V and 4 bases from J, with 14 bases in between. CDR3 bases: TGTGCCAGCAGTGGGGGGACAGCCCGAGAGACCCAGTACTTC. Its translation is CASSGGTARETQYF.

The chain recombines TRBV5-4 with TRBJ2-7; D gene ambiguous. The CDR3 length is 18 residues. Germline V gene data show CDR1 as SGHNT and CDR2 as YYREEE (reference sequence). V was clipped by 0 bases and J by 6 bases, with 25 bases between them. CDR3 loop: CASSLVRSRTLDPLEQYF. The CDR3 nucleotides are TGTGCCAGCAGCTTGGTAAGGTCTAGGACCTTGGACCCTCTCGAGCAGTACTTC.

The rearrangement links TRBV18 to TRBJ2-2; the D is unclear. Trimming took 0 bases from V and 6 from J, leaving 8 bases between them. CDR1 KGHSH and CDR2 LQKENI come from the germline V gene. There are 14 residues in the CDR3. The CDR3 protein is CASSPPVVPGELFF. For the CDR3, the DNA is TGTGCCAGCTCACCACCGGTAGTCCCCGGGGAGCTGTTTTTT.